These T cell receptor beta chains were read from a single sample in a study of cytomegalovirus exposure and HLA in healthy donors. Sequencing used immunoSEQ multiplex PCR; TCRdb keeps in-frame clones, though not all of them. This sample carries over 150,000 clones, 75% to 85% of them seen once, and the ten largest clones take around 0.91%. The sequencing sample was made of PBMCs. Receptors were obtained from a girl aged 2 to 10 in good health and CMV-seropositive. Both conserved end residues are part of each CDR3. A D gene is named only where the DNA matches it firmly. Clone size is given for some rows only: seen once, a few or many times, or a class if the clone is expanded.

j_call clone_size v_call d_call cdr3_nt cdr3_aa
TRBJ2-6 few TRBV9 NA TGTGCCAGCAGCGTACTGGCGGGACCTCTCTCCGGGGCCAACGTCCTGACTTTC CASSVLAGPLSGANVLTF
TRBJ1-1 NA TRBV23-1 NA TGCGCCAGCAGTCAATCTCACGCGGGGTCGGCTGAAGCTTTCTTT CASSQSHAGSAEAFF
TRBJ2-3 NA TRBV4-1 TRBD2 TGCGCCAGCAGCGCTAGCGGGAGGGCGGCTACGCAGTATTTT CASSASGRAATQYF
TRBJ2-1 NA TRBV28 TRBD2 TGTGCCAGCAGTTTGACTAGCGGGAGCTTTGAGCAGTTCTTC CASSLTSGSFEQFF
TRBJ2-7 NA TRBV18 NA TGTGCCAGCTTCTCGACGGGGGGCGCCTACGAGCAGTACTTC CASFSTGGAYEQYF
TRBJ1-1 NA TRBV28 NA TGTGCCAGCAGTAGAGGATACACTGAAGCTTTCTTT CASSRGYTEAFF
TRBJ1-1 NA TRBV30 NA TGTGCCTGGAGTGTACCGGGTTCCGGGGCTTTCTTT CAWSVPGSGAFF
TRBJ1-1 NA TRBV5-4 NA TGTGCCAGCAGCTCGTTCAGGGATTCGGCTGAAGCTTTCTTT CASSSFRDSAEAFF
TRBJ2-5 NA TRBV30 NA TGTGCCTGGAATCCCGGTACAGAGACCCAGTACTTC CAWNPGTETQYF
TRBJ1-3 NA TRBV6-1 NA TGTGCCAGCAGTGGGATGGAGGCTGGAAACACCATATATTTT CASSGMEAGNTIYF
TRBJ2-5 NA TRBV5-8 TRBD2 TGTGCCAGCAGCTTGGGACTAGCGGGAGGAGGGGAGACCCAGTACTTC CASSLGLAGGGETQYF
TRBJ1-3 NA TRBV7-9 NA TGTGCCAGCAGCTGGTCAGCGGCGGGAAACACCATATATTTT CASSWSAAGNTIYF
TRBJ1-2 NA TRBV7-2 NA TGTGCCAGCAGCTTAGTAGCAGGGTCGGACTATGGCTACACCTTC CASSLVAGSDYGYTF
TRBJ2-1 NA TRBV7-9 TRBD2 TGTGCCAGCAGGGGACTAGCGGGAGCTTGGGAGCAGTTCTTC CASRGLAGAWEQFF
TRBJ2-1 NA TRBV6-1 NA TGTGCCAGCAGCGGAGGGGGCTTCTCCTACAATGAGCAGTTCTTC CASSGGGFSYNEQFF
TRBJ2-5 NA TRBV5-1 TRBD2 TGCGCCAGCAGCTTGAGCGGGAACCAAGAGACCCAGTACTTC CASSLSGNQETQYF
TRBJ2-1 NA TRBV13 TRBD1 TGTGCCAGCAGCGCACATGGTAGGACAGGATATTATGAGCAGTTCTTC CASSAHGRTGYYEQFF
TRBJ2-2 NA TRBV4-1 NA TGCGCCAGCAGCCAAGAGGGGAGGACCACGGCGGCGGGGGAGCTGTTTTTT CASSQEGRTTAAGELFF
TRBJ1-1 NA TRBV7-9 TRBD1 TGTGCCAGCAGCTCCAACAGGGGAGCTTTCTTT CASSSNRGAFF
TRBJ2-7 NA TRBV27 TRBD2 TGTGCCAGCAGTTCCCCAGCGGGAGTGCAGTACTTC CASSSPAGVQYF
TRBJ1-5 NA TRBV7-2 NA TGTGCCAGCAGCCCACGCGGGGGCCCGAACCCTAATCAGCCCCAGCATTTT CASSPRGGPNPNQPQHF
TRBJ1-5 few TRBV6-6 NA TGTGCCAGCAGCTCCGACAGTGCCGGCAATCAGCCCCAGCATTTT CASSSDSAGNQPQHF
TRBJ2-1 NA TRBV28 TRBD1 TGTGCCAGCAGACCCACAGGGGAACAGGGGGGTGAGCAGTTCTTC CASRPTGEQGGEQFF
TRBJ2-3 NA TRBV5-1 TRBD2 TGCGCCAGCACCCTGGAGGACCCTAGCGGGAGTATAGATACGCAGTATTTT CASTLEDPSGSIDTQYF
TRBJ2-7 NA TRBV4-2 TRBD2 TGTGCCAGCAGCCAGATGGGACTAGCGGGAGAAGGGACTACTCTCCTAACCTACGAGCAGTACTTC CASSQMGLAGEGTTLLTYEQYF
TRBJ2-7 NA TRBV6-1 TRBD2 TGTGCCAGCAGTGAAGGTAGGCTAGCGGGTGTCTACGAGCAGTACTTC CASSEGRLAGVYEQYF
TRBJ2-1 NA TRBV5-1 TRBD2 TGCGCCAGCAGCTCCTTATTAGCGGGTACAAACAATGAGCAGTTCTTC CASSSLLAGTNNEQFF
TRBJ2-6 NA TRBV7-9 TRBD1 TGTGCCGAAGACAGGGCTGGGGCCAACGTCCTGACTTTC CAEDRAGANVLTF
TRBJ2-5 once TRBV2 NA TGTGCCAGCATGGGGACTTCACAAGAGACCCAGTACTTC CASMGTSQETQYF
TRBJ2-7 few TRBV6-5 NA TGTGCCACCTTAGGAGAGGGTAATTACGAGCAGTACTTC CATLGEGNYEQYF
TRBJ2-5 NA TRBV7-6 TRBD2 TGTGCCAGCAGCCGGGGGGCTAGCGGGAGCCTCGAGACCCAGTACTTC CASSRGASGSLETQYF
TRBJ1-5 NA TRBV4-1 NA TGCGCCAGCAGCACCTCAGGGGTTAGCAATCAGCCCCAGCATTTT CASSTSGVSNQPQHF
TRBJ2-5 NA TRBV30 TRBD2 TGTGCCTGGAATAGGGGGCTAGCGGGAAGTGAGACCCAGTACTTC CAWNRGLAGSETQYF
TRBJ2-6 NA TRBV28 TRBD1 TGTGCCAGCAGGGGACAGGGGTCTGGGGCCAACGTCCTGACTTTC CASRGQGSGANVLTF
TRBJ2-3 NA TRBV7-3 TRBD2 TGTGCCAGCAGCCCGGGACTAGCGGGAGTTGGGAATACGCAGTATTTT CASSPGLAGVGNTQYF
TRBJ2-7 NA TRBV10-3 TRBD1 TGTGCCATCAGTGCACCAGGGGACAGGGGGTTCTACGAGCAGTACTTC CAISAPGDRGFYEQYF
TRBJ2-1 NA TRBV7-9 NA TGTGCCAGCAGCTTGGCTACTAGTAAGTCCCAGTTCTTC CASSLATSKSQFF
TRBJ2-1 NA TRBV30 TRBD2 TGTGCCTGGAGTGAGGGCTGGACTAGCGGATTCTACAATGAGCAGTTCTTC CAWSEGWTSGFYNEQFF
TRBJ2-1 NA TRBV10-3 NA TGTGCCTCTTTGGCGGATGCCTCCTACAATGAGCAGTTCTTC CASLADASYNEQFF
TRBJ1-2 NA TRBV2 TRBD1 TGTGCCAGCAGCAGGGGGCGAGTCGGAGGCTACACCTTC CASSRGRVGGYTF
TRBJ2-7 once TRBV27 NA TGTGCCAGCAGTTTATGGGCAGTCGGAAACGAGCAGTACTTC CASSLWAVGNEQYF
TRBJ1-2 NA TRBV6-6 NA TGTGCCAGCAGTTACTCGAGACAGCTTGCTAATGGCTACACCTTC CASSYSRQLANGYTF
TRBJ2-7 NA TRBV7-8 TRBD2 TGTGCCAGCAGCTTAAGACTAGCGGGAGGCCTTATACTGGACGAGCAGTACTTC CASSLRLAGGLILDEQYF
TRBJ2-3 NA TRBV11-2 NA TGTGCCAGCAGCTCTCGGGCTAGCGGCACAGATACGCAGTATTTT CASSSRASGTDTQYF
TRBJ1-6 NA TRBV10-1 NA TGCGCCAGCAGTGAGGGCGACTCTCCCCTCCACTTT CASSEGDSPLHF
TRBJ1-4 NA TRBV10-2 NA TGCGCCAGCATGCCGGGGGAAGCAACTAATGAAAAACTGTTTTTT CASMPGEATNEKLFF
TRBJ2-5 NA TRBV6-1 NA TGTGCCAGCAGCGCCCGCGCGGGGACCCAGTACTTC CASSARAGTQYF
TRBJ2-7 NA TRBV6-1 NA TGTGCCAGCAGTGCCCTCTCCCAGGGGTCGGGCTACGAGCAGTACTTC CASSALSQGSGYEQYF
TRBJ2-2 NA TRBV6-1 TRBD1 TGTGCCAGCAGGGGAGACAGGGGGAGGGAGCTGTTTTTT CASRGDRGRELFF
TRBJ2-3 NA TRBV4-1 TRBD2 TGCGCCAGCAGCCAACGCCCTCTGAGCGCTAGCGGGGCGGTTTTCACAGATACGCAGTATTTT CASSQRPLSASGAVFTDTQYF
TRBJ1-1 NA TRBV28 NA TGTGCCAGCAGTTTATCCGGGAACACTGAAGCTTTCTTT CASSLSGNTEAFF
TRBJ2-3 once TRBV5-1 TRBD1 TGCGCCAGCAGCTTAGAGGGGGCTAGGGATACGCAGTATTTT CASSLEGARDTQYF
TRBJ2-2 once TRBV10-2 TRBD2 TGCGCCACCTCACTAGCGGGAGGGACCGGGGAGCTGTTTTTT CATSLAGGTGELFF
TRBJ2-3 NA TRBV7-2 NA TGTGCCAGCAGCCCCGGGGGACTTGAGCGCAAGTATTTT CASSPGGLERKYF
TRBJ2-5 NA TRBV2 TRBD2 TGTGCCAGCGAGGGTTTGGTAGCGGGGAGCATTAGGGAGACCCAGTACTTC CASEGLVAGSIRETQYF
TRBJ2-1 NA TRBV20-1 NA TGCAGTGCTAGCATCGACAGTGAGCAGTTCTTC CSASIDSEQFF